Listed here are 30 T cell receptor beta chains from one sample, sequenced in a study of cytomegalovirus exposure and HLA in healthy donors. In the PCR, 60 Vbeta and 13 Jbeta primers were used. Some clones are missing from TCRdb's copy, which holds only in-frame ones; the method was immunoSEQ multiplex PCR. The data hold approximately 150,000 clones, with around 72% observed a single time. Sequenced: PBMCs. The receptors derive from a man aged 35 to 55 in good health and CMV-seronegative.

The chain uses TRBV9 and TRBJ1-3; D remains unclear. V shed 2 bases and J shed 0 bases, with 12 bases lying between them. Germline CDR1 and CDR2: SGDLS and YYNGEE. This CDR3 contains 16 residues. The chain's CDR3 is CASSVRGDYSGNTIYF. CDR3 nucleotide sequence: TGTGCCAGCAGCGTTCGGGGAGACTACTCTGGAAACACCATATATTTT.

The chain combines TRBV9 with TRBJ1-3; possible D gene TRBD1, 6 bases. Per germline, CDR1 SGDLS and CDR2 YYNGEE. Trimming cost V 3 bases and J 0 bases, with 13 bases left between them. This CDR3 has 16 residues. CDR3 DNA sequence: TGTGCCAGCAGCGGAGGGGGGGTTGTCTCTGGAAACACCATATATTTT. Translation gives CASSGGGVVSGNTIYF.

The chain links TRBV10-3 to TRBJ1-3; D is uncertain. The ends were cut back, 5 bases at V and 0 bases at J, with 14 bases in the middle. There are 16 residues in the CDR3. Germline V gene data show CDR1 as ENHRY and CDR2 as SYGVKD. The chain's CDR3 is CAISPSRGSSGNTIYF. The CDR3 DNA follows: TGTGCCATCAGTCCTAGTCGAGGCAGCTCTGGAAACACCATATATTTT.

The chain carries TRBV5-1 and TRBJ2-5, with D perhaps TRBD2 (7 bases). The germline V and J ends were trimmed by 0 bases and 2 bases, with 11 bases remaining between them. This CDR3 has 15 amino acids. Germline CDR1 SGHRS, CDR2 YFSETQ. CDR3 sequence: CASSLAGGRQETQYF. In nucleotides, the CDR3 is TGCGCCAGCAGCTTGGCCGGGGGGCGGCAAGAGACCCAGTACTTC.

CDR3 sequence: CASSQVTSGRKFYEQYF. The CDR3 bases are TGTGCCAGCAGCCAAGTGACTAGCGGGAGGAAGTTTTACGAGCAGTACTTC. The chain uses TRBV14 and TRBJ2-7, with 13 nucleotides matching TRBD2. The V and J ends lost 1 base and 4 bases, in that order; junction bases with no gene match: 7. The CDR3 spans 17 residues. Germline assignment: CDR1 SGHDN and CDR2 FVKESK.

This sequence joins TRBV7-9 and TRBJ1-1, with unresolved D. The CDR3 has 13 residues. V was shortened by 3 bases and J by 0 bases, with 5 bases between the two germline ends. Looked up from germline, CDR1 is SEHNR and CDR2 is FQNEAQ (reference sequence). For the CDR3, the DNA is TGTGCCAGCAGCTTGCTAATGAACACTGAAGCTTTCTTT. This sequence encodes CASSLLMNTEAFF. Based on the CDR3 plus reference TRBV7-9 and TRBJ1-1, the full variable domain is DTGVSQNPRHKITKRGQNVTFRCDPISEHNRLYWYRQTLGQGPEFLTYFQNEAQLEKSRLLSDRFSAERPKGSFSTLEIQRTEQGDSAMYLCASSLLMNTEAFFGQGTRLTVV.

The rearrangement links TRBV18 to TRBJ2-3; D gene unclear. Germline V CDR1 and CDR2: KGHSH, LQKENI. The CDR3 spans 13 residues. V lost 6 bases and J lost 8, with 15 bases in between. The CDR3, as DNA: TGTGCCAGCTCGGAATCCCCGGGTCCTACGCAGTATTTT. Encoded protein: CASSESPGPTQYF.

V gene TRBV5-1 combines with J gene TRBJ1-1, with a tentative D call TRBD1 (6 bases). Between the trimmed V and J ends, which lost 4 bases and 1 base, there was a span of 8 bases. Germline-derived CDR1 and CDR2 are SGHRS and YFSETQ. This CDR3 contains 13 residues. This CDR3 reads CASSADRNTEAFF. DNA of the CDR3: TGCGCCAGCAGCGCGGACAGGAACACTGAAGCTTTCTTT.

The J gene is TRBJ2-7, the V gene TRBV7-8; D is possibly TRBD1 (5 bases). V lost 3 bases, J lost 5 bases, and 20 bases lay in between. This CDR3 has 16 residues. CDR1 is SGHVS, CDR2 FQNEAQ, per germline. CDR3 in amino acids: CASSLAGSPQGDEQYF. The CDR3 region has the DNA TGTGCCAGCAGCTTGGCCGGGTCCCCACAAGGGGACGAGCAGTACTTC.

This clone was observed once. The chain recombines TRBV4-1 with TRBJ2-1; 7 nucleotides match TRBD2. Looked up from germline, CDR1 is MGHRA and CDR2 is YSYEKL. The junction had 3 bases not matched to a gene; V was cut back by 1 base and J by 3 bases. CDR3 length: 15 residues. CDR3 DNA sequence: TGCGCCAGCAGCCAAGGTGCTAGCGGCTACAATGAGCAGTTCTTC. Its translation is CASSQGASGYNEQFF.

The chain is built from TRBV6-5 and TRBJ2-5; 7 bases are a match to TRBD1. In germline, CDR1 is MNHEY, CDR2 SVGAGI. V shed 5 bases, J shed 5 bases, and the junction held 8 bases outside the gene matches. The CDR3 length is 14 residues. This chain's CDR3 is CASSPTGTGETQYF. The DNA of the CDR3 is TGTGCCAGCAGTCCGACAGGGACGGGGGAGACCCAGTACTTC.

This chain links TRBV5-1 with TRBJ2-7, with 8 bases matching TRBD2. Germline V CDR1 and CDR2: SGHRS, YFSETQ. The CDR3 is 13 residues long. V lost 4 bases to trimming and J lost 3 bases; unmatched junction nucleotides: 3. DNA of the CDR3: TGCGCCAGCAGCCCGGGAGGGGGCTACGAGCAGTACTTC. As protein: CASSPGGGYEQYF. Drawing the rest from reference TRBV5-1 and TRBJ2-7, the complete variable domain is KAGVTQTPRYLIKTRGQQVTLSCSPISGHRSVSWYQQTPGQGLQFLFEYFSETQRNKGNFPGRFSGRQFSNSRSEMNVSTLELGDSALYLCASSPGGGYEQYFGPGTRLTVT.

CDR3 nucleotide sequence: TGTGCCAGCAGCTCGGACAGGCGTGATGAAAAACTGTTTTTT. Amino acids: CASSSDRRDEKLFF. The J gene is TRBJ1-4, the V gene TRBV5-4; 7 nucleotides align to TRBD1. The CDR3 is made up of 14 amino acids. V lost 3 bases and J lost 6; bases outside the gene matches: 5. CDR1 is SGHNT, CDR2 YYREEE, per germline (reference sequence). Based on the CDR3 plus reference TRBV5-4 and TRBJ1-4, the full variable domain is ETGVTQSPTHLIKTRGQQVTLRCSSQSGHNTVSWYQQALGQGPQFIFQYYREEENGRGNFPPRFSGLQFPNYSSELNVNALELDDSALYLCASSSDRRDEKLFFGSGTQLSVL.

V usage is TRBV6-5 and J usage is TRBJ1-2; D might be TRBD1 (6 bases). The V end lost 2 bases, the J end lost 4 bases, and 11 bases lay between the germline ends. The germline CDR1 and CDR2 sequences are MNHEY and SVGAGI. CDR3 size: 14 residues. The CDR3 loop reads CASSYRGGAYGYTF. The CDR3 bases are TGTGCCAGCAGTTACCGTGGGGGGGCCTATGGCTACACCTTC.

The chain uses TRBV6-5 and TRBJ2-2; D uncertain. Germline V gene sequence: CDR1 MNHEY, CDR2 SVGAGI. The V end lost 2 bases, the J end lost 3 bases, and 4 bases lay between the germline ends. This CDR3 is built from 13 residues. CDR3 bases: TGTGCCAGCAGTTACAGAGACACCGGGGAGCTGTTTTTT. Residues: CASSYRDTGELFF.

CDR3 bases: TGTGCCTGGAGTGTACTAAGGCAGGGGTTCTCTGGAAACACCATATATTTT. Amino acids: CAWSVLRQGFSGNTIYF. This sequence joins TRBV30 and TRBJ1-3; possible D gene TRBD1, 6 bases. Between the trimmed V and J ends, which lost 0 bases and 0 bases, there was a span of 15 bases. The CDR3 extends over 17 amino acids. Germline V gene data show CDR1 as GTSNPN and CDR2 as SVGIG (reference sequence).

The chain employs TRBV5-5 and TRBJ1-4; a possible D gene is TRBD1 (6 bases). The CDR3 runs 14 residues. The V end was cut by 2 bases, the J end by 3 bases, with 8 bases between. Germline V CDR1 and CDR2: SGHKS, YYEKEE (reference sequence). The CDR3 sequence is CASSFGQPNEKLFF. CDR3 sequence (DNA): TGTGCCAGCAGCTTCGGACAGCCTAATGAAAAACTGTTTTTT. Filled out from reference TRBV5-5 and TRBJ1-4, the complete variable domain reads DAGVTQSPTHLIKTRGQQVTLRCSPISGHKSVSWYQQVLGQGPQFIFQYYEKEERGRGNFPDRFSARQFPNYSSELNVNALLLGDSALYLCASSFGQPNEKLFFGSGTQLSVL.

This clone was observed a handful of times. The chain uses TRBV5-1 and TRBJ2-5; 7 nucleotides align to TRBD2. Germline V gene sequence: CDR1 SGHRS, CDR2 YFSETQ. With 0 bases clipped from V and 2 bases from J, the junction kept 4 bases outside the gene matches. There are 15 residues in the CDR3. The CDR3 spells CASSLAAGKQETQYF. The CDR3 nucleotides are TGCGCCAGCAGCTTGGCAGCGGGGAAGCAAGAGACCCAGTACTTC.

CDR3 sequence (DNA): TGTGCCAGCAGCTTAAGGTCCGGGCCAGGGGCTTCCATGAACACTGAAGCTTTCTTT. Its protein is CASSLRSGPGASMNTEAFF. The V gene is TRBV7-9, the J gene TRBJ1-1, with a weak D call TRBD1 (6 bases). This CDR3 region has 19 residues. CDR1 and CDR2 from the germline V gene are SEHNR and FQNEAQ (reference sequence). V dropped 2 bases and J dropped 0 bases, with 22 bases sitting between them.

The chain is built from TRBV10-3 and TRBJ2-1, with a tentative D call TRBD1 (6 bases). Germline CDR1 is ENHRY and CDR2 is SYGVKD. V was pared by 3 bases and J by 4 bases, with 13 bases between. The CDR3 is 15 residues long. The CDR3 reads CAISERAGDYNEQFF. The CDR3 region has the DNA TGTGCCATCAGTGAACGGGCAGGGGATTACAATGAGCAGTTCTTC.

The chain couples TRBV19 to TRBJ2-7, with unresolved D. The V end lost 1 base, the J end lost 0 bases, and 10 bases lay between the germline ends. Germline assignment: CDR1 LNHDA and CDR2 SQIVND (reference sequence). The CDR3 is 15 residues long. The CDR3: CASSIGTERSYEQYF. The CDR3 coding sequence is TGTGCCAGTAGTATAGGAACAGAACGCTCCTACGAGCAGTACTTC. Full variable domain (missing parts from reference TRBV19 and TRBJ2-7): DGGITQSPKYLFRKEGQNVTLSCEQNLNHDAMYWYRQDPGQGLRLIYYSQIVNDFQKGDIAEGYSVSREKKESFPLTVTSAQKNPTAFYLCASSIGTERSYEQYFGPGTRLTVT.

J is TRBJ2-7 and V is TRBV27, with 7 positions matching TRBD2. The germline V gene has CDR1 MNHEY and CDR2 SMNVEV (reference sequence). This CDR3 is 15 amino acids long. The CDR3 region has the DNA TGTGCTACCAGCTGGGGGGGGATTGGGCCCTACGAGCAGTACTTC. Amino acid sequence: CATSWGGIGPYEQYF.

In DNA, the CDR3 is TGTGCCATCAGTCCAGGGGGCGGGGAGACCCAGTACTTC. It yields the protein CAISPGGGETQYF. The chain uses TRBV10-3 and TRBJ2-5; 8 nucleotides match TRBD1. This CDR3 contains 13 residues. V trimming: 5 bases; J trimming: 5 bases; junction bases outside the gene matches: 4. The V gene's germline CDR1 is ENHRY and CDR2 SYGVKD.

The rearrangement joins TRBV5-1 to TRBJ2-1, with 7 bases aligning to TRBD2. Germline-derived CDR1 and CDR2 are SGHRS and YFSETQ. CDR3 length: 15 residues. The V segment lost 0 bases and the J segment 7 bases; nucleotides outside the gene matches: 7. This CDR3 reads CASSLVGQRGNEQFF. CDR3 in DNA: TGCGCCAGCAGCTTGGTAGGGCAGCGGGGAAATGAGCAGTTCTTC.

The V call is TRBV6-6, the J call TRBJ1-6; 8 nucleotides agree with TRBD1. Per the germline V gene, CDR1 is MNHNY and CDR2 is SVGAGI (reference sequence). The CDR3 has 14 residues. V gave up 5 bases and J gave up 7 bases; unmatched junction bases: 4. This CDR3 reads CASSPTGGNSPLHF. CDR3 DNA sequence: TGTGCCAGCAGTCCCACAGGGGGAAATTCACCCCTCCACTTT.

This sequence joins TRBV25-1 and TRBJ2-5; 9 bases are a match to TRBD1. The J call could be wrong; TRBJ2-7 is a better fit for the DNA end. Germline values: CDR1 MGHDK, CDR2 SYGVNS. The CDR3 sequence is 14 residues long. CDR3 in DNA: TGTGCCAGCAGTGGGGACAGGGATGCCTACGAGCAGTACTTC. Residues: CASSGDRDAYEQYF.

This chain joins TRBV10-3 and TRBJ2-1, with no clear D. The CDR3 contains 15 residues. The V and J ends lost 6 bases and 10 bases respectively, with 22 bases between them. CDR1 ENHRY and CDR2 SYGVKD come from the germline V gene. The CDR3 here is CAISDMVSGTGEQFF. CDR3 DNA: TGTGCCATCAGCGACATGGTTTCCGGAACTGGAGAGCAGTTCTTC.

The chain employs TRBV7-9 and TRBJ2-7; 9 bases match TRBD1. This CDR3 has 19 residues. V lost 4 bases and J lost 5; bases outside the gene matches: 21. In germline, CDR1 is SEHNR, CDR2 FQNEAQ (reference sequence). In nucleotides, the CDR3 is TGTGCCAGCAGCTCGAGATCGGTACAGGGGGCACTATTCGACCACGAGCAGTACTTC. Translating it yields CASSSRSVQGALFDHEQYF.

This clone came up a few times. The gene calls are TRBV6-4 and TRBJ2-1, with 9 positions matching TRBD2. CDR1 and CDR2 (germline): MRHNA, SNTAGT. The CDR3 is 18 amino acids. After removal of 4 bases from V and 0 bases from J, the junction contained 10 bases not matched to a gene. CDR3 region: CASSGASGESCSYNEQFF. CDR3 coding DNA: TGTGCCAGCAGTGGGGCTAGCGGGGAGTCATGCTCCTACAATGAGCAGTTCTTC.

The V and J genes are TRBV7-6 and TRBJ1-2; weak D call: TRBD1 (5 bases). Trimming removed 2 bases from V and 2 bases from J, with 9 bases in between. The CDR3 runs 14 residues. Germline CDR1 and CDR2: SGHVS and FNYEAQ. Here the CDR3 reads CASSLNRGNYGYTF. The DNA for the CDR3 is TGTGCCAGCAGCTTAAATAGGGGAAACTATGGCTACACCTTC.